Following are 6 T cell receptor beta chains from one sample sequenced in a study of Ad26.COV2.S vaccination and SARS-CoV-2 variants. This table comes from immunoSEQ multiplex PCR, and its TCRdb copy is limited to in-frame clones, with some not included. The repertoire holds approximately 280,000 clones, with around 87% as singletons. As to treatment: about 20 received Ad26.COV2.S at low or high dose, single or two shots; five or six received placebo; per-sample allocation not given. All samples were drawn on day 63, counting from the first vaccine or placebo injection. The specimen comprised peripheral blood, sampled in a trial of Ad26.COV2.S vaccine versus placebo. The receptors stem from a person aged 18-60 years who received the Ad26.COV2.S COVID-19 vaccine or a placebo.

This clone appeared a few times. V usage is TRBV4-2 and J usage is TRBJ1-3; no definite D call. The ends were cut back, 0 bases at V and 0 bases at J, with 9 bases in the middle. CDR3 length equals 16 residues. Germline CDR1 reads LGHNA; CDR2 reads YNFKEQ. CDR3 sequence reads: CASSQDAPRSGNTIYF. CDR3 in DNA: TGTGCCAGCAGCCAAGACGCGCCACGCTCTGGAAACACCATATATTTT.

The V and J genes are TRBV7-9 and TRBJ1-1; D remains unclear. The length of the CDR3 is 15 residues. V was trimmed by 5 bases and J by 3 bases, leaving 16 bases between them. Germline V gene sequence: CDR1 SEHNR, CDR2 FQNEAQ (reference sequence). CDR3 region: CASSTHGVVDTEAFF. The CDR3 region has the DNA TGTGCCAGCAGCACGCACGGGGTAGTGGACACTGAAGCTTTCTTT.

The chain employs TRBV18 and TRBJ1-5; the D is unclear. The CDR3 has 16 amino acids. V shed 6 bases and J shed 3 bases, with 18 bases lying between them. Germline lookup yields CDR1 KGHSH and CDR2 LQKENI. DNA of the CDR3: TGTGCCAGCTCTCCAGCGGTGGCAGAAAACAATCAGCCCCAGCATTTT. Protein: CASSPAVAENNQPQHF. The variable domain in full, with the rest retrieved from reference TRBV18 and TRBJ1-5, is NAGVMQNPRHLVRRRGQEARLRCSPMKGHSHVYWYRQLPEEGLKFMVYLQKENIIDESGMPKERFSAEFPKEGPSILRIQQVVRGDSAAYFCASSPAVAENNQPQHFGDGTRLSIL.

With respect to this clone: Its ends do not fully match the called genes, so a read error is possible. The chain carries TRBV7-2 and TRBJ2-3; TRBD2 might be the D (5 bases). Per the germline V gene, CDR1 is SGHTA and CDR2 is FQGNSA. This CDR3 has 14 amino acids. The DNA of the CDR3 is TGTGCCAGCAGGTTAGGGAGCGGCACAGATACGCAGTATTTT. It is translated as CASRLGSGTDTQYF.

The V and J genes are TRBV9 and TRBJ1-1; D gene ambiguous. From germline, CDR1 is SGDLS and CDR2 YYNGEE. The V end lost 4 bases, the J end lost 1 base, and 5 bases lay between the germline ends. The CDR3 length is 12 residues. CDR3 residues: CASSRWNTEAFF. CDR3 nucleotides: TGTGCCAGCAGCAGGTGGAACACTGAAGCTTTCTTT.

This chain connects TRBV18 to TRBJ2-3, with TRBD2 identical over 9 bases. Germline CDR1 KGHSH, CDR2 LQKENI. The CDR3 length is 15 residues. V was pared by 3 bases and J by 4 bases, with 5 bases of the junction left unmatched. CDR3 amino acids: CASSPGLAGPDTQYF. In DNA, the CDR3 is TGTGCCAGCTCACCGGGGCTAGCGGGGCCAGATACGCAGTATTTT.